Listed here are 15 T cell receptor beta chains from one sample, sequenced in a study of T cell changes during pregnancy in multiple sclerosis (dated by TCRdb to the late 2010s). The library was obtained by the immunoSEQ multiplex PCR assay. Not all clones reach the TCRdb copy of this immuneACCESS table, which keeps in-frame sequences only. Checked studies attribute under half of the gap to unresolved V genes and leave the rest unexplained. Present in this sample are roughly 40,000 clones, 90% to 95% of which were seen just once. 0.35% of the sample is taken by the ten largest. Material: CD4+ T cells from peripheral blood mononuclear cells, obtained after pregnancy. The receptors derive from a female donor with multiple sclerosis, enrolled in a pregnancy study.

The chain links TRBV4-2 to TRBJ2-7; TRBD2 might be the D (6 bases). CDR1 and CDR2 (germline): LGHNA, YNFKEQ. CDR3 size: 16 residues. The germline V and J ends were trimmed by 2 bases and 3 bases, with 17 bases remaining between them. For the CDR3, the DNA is TGTGCCAGCAGCCAACTCGGAGCTGCGGGGAGCTACGAGCAGTACTTC. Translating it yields CASSQLGAAGSYEQYF.

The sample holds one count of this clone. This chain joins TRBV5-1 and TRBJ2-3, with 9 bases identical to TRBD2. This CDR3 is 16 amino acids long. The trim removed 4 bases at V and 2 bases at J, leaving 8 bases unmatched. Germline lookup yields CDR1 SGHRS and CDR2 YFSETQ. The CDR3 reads CASSISGGTLTDTQYF. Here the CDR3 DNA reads TGCGCCAGCAGCATAAGCGGGGGGACCCTCACAGATACGCAGTATTTT.

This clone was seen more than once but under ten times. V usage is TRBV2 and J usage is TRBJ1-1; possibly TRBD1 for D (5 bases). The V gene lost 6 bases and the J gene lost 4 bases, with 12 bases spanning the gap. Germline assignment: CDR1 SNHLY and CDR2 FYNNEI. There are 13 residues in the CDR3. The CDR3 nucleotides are TGTGCCAGCAGAAGGGAGGGGAGCACTGAAGCTTTCTTT. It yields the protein CASRREGSTEAFF.

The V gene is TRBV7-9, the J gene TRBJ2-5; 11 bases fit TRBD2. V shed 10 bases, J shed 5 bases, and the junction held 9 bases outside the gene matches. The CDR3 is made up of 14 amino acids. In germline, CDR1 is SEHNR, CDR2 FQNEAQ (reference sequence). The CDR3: CATRLAGSGETQYF. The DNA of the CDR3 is TGTGCCACCAGACTAGCGGGATCCGGGGAGACCCAGTACTTC. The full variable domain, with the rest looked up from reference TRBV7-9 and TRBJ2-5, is DTGVSQNPRHKITKRGQNVTFRCDPISEHNRLYWYRQTLGQGPEFLTYFQNEAQLEKSRLLSDRFSAERPKGSFSTLEIQRTEQGDSAMYLCATRLAGSGETQYFGPGTRLLVL.

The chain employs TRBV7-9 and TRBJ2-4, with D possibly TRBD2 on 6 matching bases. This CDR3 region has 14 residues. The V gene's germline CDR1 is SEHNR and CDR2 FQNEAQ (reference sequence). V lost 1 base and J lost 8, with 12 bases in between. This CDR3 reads CASSLGPSVYIQYF. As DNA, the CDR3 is TGTGCCAGCAGCTTAGGGCCTAGCGTTTACATTCAGTACTTC.

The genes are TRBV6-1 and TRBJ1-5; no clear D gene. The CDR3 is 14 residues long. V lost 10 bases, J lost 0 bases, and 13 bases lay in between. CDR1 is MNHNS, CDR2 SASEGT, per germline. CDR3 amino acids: CAITRLYSNQPQHF. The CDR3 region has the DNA TGTGCCATAACCAGACTTTATAGCAATCAGCCCCAGCATTTT.

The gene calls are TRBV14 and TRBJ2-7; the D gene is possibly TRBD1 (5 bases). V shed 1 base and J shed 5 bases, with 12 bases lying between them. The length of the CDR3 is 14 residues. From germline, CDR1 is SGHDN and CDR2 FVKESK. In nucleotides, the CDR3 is TGTGCCAGCAGCCAAGCTAGGGGCATAGACGAGCAGTACTTC. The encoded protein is CASSQARGIDEQYF. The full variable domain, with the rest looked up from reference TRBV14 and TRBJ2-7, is EAGVTQFPSHSVIEKGQTVTLRCDPISGHDNLYWYRRVMGKEIKFLLHFVKESKQDESGMPNNRFLAERTGGTYSTLKVQPAELEDSGVYFCASSQARGIDEQYFGPGTRLTVT.

CDR3 nucleotide sequence: TGCGCCAGCAGCTTGGGGGGCGGACTAGCGGGAGGCGAGCAGTACTTC. It specifies CASSLGGGLAGGEQYF. V gene TRBV5-1 combines with J gene TRBJ2-7, with 14 bases fitting TRBD2. This CDR3 is built from 16 residues. V was clipped by 0 bases and J by 6 bases; unmatched bases: 5. Per germline, CDR1 SGHRS and CDR2 YFSETQ.

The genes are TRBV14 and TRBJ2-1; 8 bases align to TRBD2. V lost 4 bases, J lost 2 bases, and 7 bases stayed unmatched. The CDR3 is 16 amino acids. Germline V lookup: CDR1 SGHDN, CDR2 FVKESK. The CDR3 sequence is CASSPPLAAPYNEQFF. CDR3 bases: TGTGCCAGCAGCCCTCCACTAGCGGCGCCCTACAATGAGCAGTTCTTC. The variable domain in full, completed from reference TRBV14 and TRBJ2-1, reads EAGVTQFPSHSVIEKGQTVTLRCDPISGHDNLYWYRRVMGKEIKFLLHFVKESKQDESGMPNNRFLAERTGGTYSTLKVQPAELEDSGVYFCASSPPLAAPYNEQFFGPGTRLTVL.

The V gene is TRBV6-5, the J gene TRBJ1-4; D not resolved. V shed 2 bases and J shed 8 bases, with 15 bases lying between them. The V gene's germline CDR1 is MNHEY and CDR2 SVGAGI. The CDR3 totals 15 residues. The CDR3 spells CASSYVSGRGEKLFF. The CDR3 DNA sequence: TGTGCCAGCAGTTACGTTTCGGGCCGGGGAGAAAAACTGTTTTTT.

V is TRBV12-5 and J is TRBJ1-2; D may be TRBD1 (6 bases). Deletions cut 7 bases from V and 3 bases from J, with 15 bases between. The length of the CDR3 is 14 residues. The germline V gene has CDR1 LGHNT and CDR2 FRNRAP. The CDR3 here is CASAAGVGDYGYTF. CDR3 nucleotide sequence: TGTGCTAGTGCCGCAGGGGTAGGAGACTATGGCTACACCTTC.

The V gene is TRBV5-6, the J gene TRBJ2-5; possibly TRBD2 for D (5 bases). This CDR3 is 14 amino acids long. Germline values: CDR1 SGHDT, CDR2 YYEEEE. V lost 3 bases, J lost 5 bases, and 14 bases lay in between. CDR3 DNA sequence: TGTGCCAGCAGCTCGGGGTGGGGAAAGGAGACCCAGTACTTC. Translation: CASSSGWGKETQYF.

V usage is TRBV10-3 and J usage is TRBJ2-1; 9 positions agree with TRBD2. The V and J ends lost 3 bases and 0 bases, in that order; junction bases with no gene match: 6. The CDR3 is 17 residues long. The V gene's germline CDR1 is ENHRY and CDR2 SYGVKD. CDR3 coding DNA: TGTGCCATCAGTGACTCTAGCGGGACCCTCTCCTACAATGAGCAGTTCTTC. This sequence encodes CAISDSSGTLSYNEQFF.

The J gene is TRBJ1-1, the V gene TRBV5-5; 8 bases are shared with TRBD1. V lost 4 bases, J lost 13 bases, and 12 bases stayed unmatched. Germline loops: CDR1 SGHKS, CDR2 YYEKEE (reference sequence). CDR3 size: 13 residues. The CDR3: CASSGYGQGKVFF. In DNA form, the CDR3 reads TGTGCCAGCAGCGGATATGGACAGGGAAAAGTTTTCTTT.

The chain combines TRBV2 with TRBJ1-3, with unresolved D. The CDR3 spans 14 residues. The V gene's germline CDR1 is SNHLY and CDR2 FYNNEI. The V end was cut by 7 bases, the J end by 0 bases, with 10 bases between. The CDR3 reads CASNPRSSGNTIYF. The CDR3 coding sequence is TGTGCCAGCAATCCGAGGAGCTCTGGAAACACCATATATTTT.